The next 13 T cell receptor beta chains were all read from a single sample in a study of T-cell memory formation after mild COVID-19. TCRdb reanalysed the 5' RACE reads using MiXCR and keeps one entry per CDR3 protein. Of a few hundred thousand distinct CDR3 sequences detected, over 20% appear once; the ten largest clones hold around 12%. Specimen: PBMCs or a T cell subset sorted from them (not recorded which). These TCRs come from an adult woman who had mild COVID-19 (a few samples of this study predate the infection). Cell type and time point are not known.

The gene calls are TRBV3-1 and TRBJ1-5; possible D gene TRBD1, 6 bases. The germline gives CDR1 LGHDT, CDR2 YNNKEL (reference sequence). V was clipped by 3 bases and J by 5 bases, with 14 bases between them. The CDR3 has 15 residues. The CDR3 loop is CASSQHGKGDQPQHF. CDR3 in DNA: TGTGCCAGCAGCCAGCATGGGAAGGGGGATCAGCCCCAGCATTTT.

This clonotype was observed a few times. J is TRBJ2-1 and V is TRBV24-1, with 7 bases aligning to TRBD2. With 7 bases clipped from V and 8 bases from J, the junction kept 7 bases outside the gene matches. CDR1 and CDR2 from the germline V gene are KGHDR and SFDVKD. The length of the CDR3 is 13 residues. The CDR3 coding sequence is TGTGCCACCAGACCCAGCGGGGCGGATGAGCAGTTCTTC. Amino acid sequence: CATRPSGADEQFF.

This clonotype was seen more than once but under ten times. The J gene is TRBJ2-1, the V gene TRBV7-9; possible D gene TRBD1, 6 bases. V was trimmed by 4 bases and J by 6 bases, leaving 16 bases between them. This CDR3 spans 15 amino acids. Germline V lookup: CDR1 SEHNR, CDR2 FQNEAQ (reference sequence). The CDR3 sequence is CASSSLQGWANEQFF. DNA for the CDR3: TGTGCCAGCAGCTCACTACAGGGTTGGGCCAATGAGCAGTTCTTC.

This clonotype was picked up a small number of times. The CDR3 nucleotides are TGTGCCAGCAGAACAGCGAGCTCCTATAATTCACCCCTCCACTTT. This gives the protein CASRTASSYNSPLHF. The rearrangement uses TRBV2 and TRBJ1-6, with D uncertain. Trimming removed 6 bases at V and 0 bases at J, with 9 bases between. CDR1 is SNHLY, CDR2 FYNNEI, per germline. The CDR3 has 15 amino acids.

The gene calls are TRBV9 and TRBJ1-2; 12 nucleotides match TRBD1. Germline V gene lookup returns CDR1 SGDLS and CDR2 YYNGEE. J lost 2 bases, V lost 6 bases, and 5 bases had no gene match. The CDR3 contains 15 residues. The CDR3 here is CASTRDRGLNYGYTF. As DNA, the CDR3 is TGTGCCAGCACCCGGGACAGGGGGCTAAACTATGGCTACACCTTC.

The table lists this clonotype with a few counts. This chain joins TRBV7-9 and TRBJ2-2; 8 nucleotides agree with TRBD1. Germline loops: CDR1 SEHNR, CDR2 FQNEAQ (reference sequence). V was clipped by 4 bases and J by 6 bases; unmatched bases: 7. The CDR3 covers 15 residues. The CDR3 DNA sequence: TGTGCCAGCAGCTCTTACAGGGGGATTTCCGGGGAGCTGTTTTTT. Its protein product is CASSSYRGISGELFF.

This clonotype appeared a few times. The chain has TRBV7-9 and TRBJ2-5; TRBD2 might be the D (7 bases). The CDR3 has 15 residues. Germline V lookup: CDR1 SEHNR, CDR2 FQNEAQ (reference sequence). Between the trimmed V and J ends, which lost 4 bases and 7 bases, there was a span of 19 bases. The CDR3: CASSSPRGGGSTQYF. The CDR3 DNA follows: TGTGCCAGCAGCTCACCCCGAGGGGGGGGCTCGACCCAGTACTTC.

As DNA, the CDR3 is TGCGCCAGCAGGAAACAGGGGGCAGGGGACGAGCAGTACTTC. Its protein is CASRKQGAGDEQYF. The chain employs TRBV5-1 and TRBJ2-7, with 9 bases matching TRBD1. V trimming: 5 bases; J trimming: 5 bases; junction bases outside the gene matches: 8. The V gene's germline CDR1 is SGHRS and CDR2 YFSETQ. The CDR3 runs 14 residues.

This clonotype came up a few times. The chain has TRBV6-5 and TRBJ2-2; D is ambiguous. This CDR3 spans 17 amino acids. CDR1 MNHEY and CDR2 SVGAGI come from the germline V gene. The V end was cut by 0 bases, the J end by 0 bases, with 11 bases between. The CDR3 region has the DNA TGTGCCAGCAGTTACTCCGACCGCGATTCGAACACCGGGGAGCTGTTTTTT. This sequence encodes CASSYSDRDSNTGELFF.

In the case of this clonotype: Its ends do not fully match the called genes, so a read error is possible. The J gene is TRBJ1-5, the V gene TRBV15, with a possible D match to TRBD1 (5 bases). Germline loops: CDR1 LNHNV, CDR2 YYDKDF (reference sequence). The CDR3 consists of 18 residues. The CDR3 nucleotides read TGTGACACCAGCAGAGATCAAGGGGTGATAGGGGTGGGTCAGCCCCAGCATTTT. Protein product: CDTSRDQGVIGVGQPQHF.

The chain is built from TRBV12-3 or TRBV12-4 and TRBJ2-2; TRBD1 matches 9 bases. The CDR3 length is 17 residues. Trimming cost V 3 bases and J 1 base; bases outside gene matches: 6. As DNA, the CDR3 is TGTGCCAGCAGTTTTGGACAGGGGAGGAAGAACACCGGGGAGCTGTTTTTT. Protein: CASSFGQGRKNTGELFF.

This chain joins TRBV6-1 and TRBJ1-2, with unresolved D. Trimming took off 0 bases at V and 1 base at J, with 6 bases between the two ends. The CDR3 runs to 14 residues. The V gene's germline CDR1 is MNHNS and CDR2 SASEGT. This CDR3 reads CASSEAAYNYGYTF. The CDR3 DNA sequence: TGTGCCAGCAGTGAAGCTGCGTATAACTATGGCTACACCTTC.

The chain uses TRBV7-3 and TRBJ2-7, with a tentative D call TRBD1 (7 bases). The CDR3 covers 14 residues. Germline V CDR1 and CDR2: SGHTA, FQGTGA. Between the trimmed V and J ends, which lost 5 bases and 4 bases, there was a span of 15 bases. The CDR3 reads CASSKGAGGYEQYF. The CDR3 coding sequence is TGTGCCAGCAGCAAAGGGGCAGGGGGGTACGAGCAGTACTTC. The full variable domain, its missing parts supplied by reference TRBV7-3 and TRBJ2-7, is GAGVSQTPSNKVTEKGKYVELRCDPISGHTALYWYRQSLGQGPEFLIYFQGTGAADDSGLPNDRFFAVRPEGSVSTLKIQRTERGDSAVYLCASSKGAGGYEQYFGPGTRLTVT.